Shown below are 7 T cell receptor beta chains from a single sample sequenced in a study of blood T cell repertoires in COVID-19. Assay: immunoSEQ multiplex PCR; the TCRdb copy retains only in-frame clones and omits some. The table has about 60,000 clones, approximately 80% seen once. Specimen: peripheral blood. The receptors originated from a human donor in a cohort sampled during active COVID-19.

The V and J genes are TRBV19 and TRBJ2-7; 8 bases line up with TRBD2. The CDR3 runs to 14 residues. Germline assignment: CDR1 LNHDA and CDR2 SQIVND (reference sequence). V lost 7 bases and J lost 4; bases outside the gene matches: 9. CDR3 protein: CASTPGLGGYEQYF. CDR3 bases: TGTGCCAGTACCCCGGGACTAGGGGGATACGAGCAGTACTTC.

V usage is TRBV15 and J usage is TRBJ1-4; tentative D call: TRBD1 (5 bases). V was cut by 5 bases and J by 7 bases, with 14 bases left in between. The germline V gene has CDR1 LNHNV and CDR2 YYDKDF (reference sequence). The CDR3 covers 14 residues. The CDR3 nucleotides are TGTGCCACCAGCGGGGTCGCTAGGGGTGAAAAACTGTTTTTT. This translates into CATSGVARGEKLFF.

The chain employs TRBV21-1 and TRBJ2-7; the table assigns TRBD1, which was not confirmed against the DNA. TRBV21-1 is an annotated pseudogene. This CDR3 is built from 15 residues. The CDR3 loop is CASSKPAGGIDEQYF. CDR3 nucleotide sequence: TGTGCCAGCAGCAAACCGGCAGGGGGTATCGACGAGCAGTACTTC.

This clone was counted a few times. The gene calls are TRBV5-4 and TRBJ2-5; D ambiguous. The CDR3 contains 15 residues. Germline loops: CDR1 SGHNT, CDR2 YYREEE (reference sequence). Trimming stripped 0 bases from V and 2 bases from J, with 11 bases between. This CDR3 is CASSLASSVQETQYF. The CDR3 DNA reads TGTGCCAGCAGCTTGGCCTCGTCAGTACAAGAGACCCAGTACTTC. The whole variable domain, remainder taken from reference TRBV5-4 and TRBJ2-5, is ETGVTQSPTHLIKTRGQQVTLRCSSQSGHNTVSWYQQALGQGPQFIFQYYREEENGRGNFPPRFSGLQFPNYSSELNVNALELDDSALYLCASSLASSVQETQYFGPGTRLLVL.

This chain uses TRBV19 with TRBJ2-7; 7 positions agree with TRBD2. CDR1 and CDR2 from the germline V gene are LNHDA and SQIVND (reference sequence). This CDR3 has 15 amino acids. V gave up 6 bases and J gave up 1 base; unmatched junction bases: 9. In DNA, the CDR3 is TGTGCCAGTAGGCTTTCTAGCGGTGGATCCTACGAGCAGTACTTC. This translates into CASRLSSGGSYEQYF. Based on the CDR3 plus reference TRBV19 and TRBJ2-7, the full variable domain is DGGITQSPKYLFRKEGQNVTLSCEQNLNHDAMYWYRQDPGQGLRLIYYSQIVNDFQKGDIAEGYSVSREKKESFPLTVTSAQKNPTAFYLCASRLSSGGSYEQYFGPGTRLTVT.

This clone was recorded many times. The chain combines TRBV6-5 with TRBJ1-2, with D possibly matching TRBD1 (5 bases). The germline V gene encodes CDR1 MNHEY and CDR2 SVGAGI. Between the trimmed V and J ends, which lost 2 bases and 4 bases, there was a span of 5 bases. The CDR3 totals 12 residues. The CDR3 protein is CASSYRGYGYTF. The CDR3 DNA sequence: TGTGCCAGCAGTTACAGGGGCTATGGCTACACCTTC.

This clone occurred a few times. V is TRBV7-2 and J is TRBJ1-2; 10 nucleotides match TRBD1. The CDR3 loop spans 15 amino acids. In germline, CDR1 is SGHTA, CDR2 FQGNSA. V was pared by 5 bases and J by 6 bases, with 9 bases of the junction left unmatched. The CDR3, as DNA: TGTGCCAGCAGCCCTCGGACAGGGGGAAAGAATGGCTACACCTTC. Residues: CASSPRTGGKNGYTF. The whole variable domain, remainder taken from reference TRBV7-2 and TRBJ1-2, is GAGVSQSPSNKVTEKGKDVELRCDPISGHTALYWYRQSLGQGLEFLIYFQGNSAPDKSGLPSDRFSAERTGGSVSTLTIQRTQQEDSAVYLCASSPRTGGKNGYTFGSGTRLTVV.